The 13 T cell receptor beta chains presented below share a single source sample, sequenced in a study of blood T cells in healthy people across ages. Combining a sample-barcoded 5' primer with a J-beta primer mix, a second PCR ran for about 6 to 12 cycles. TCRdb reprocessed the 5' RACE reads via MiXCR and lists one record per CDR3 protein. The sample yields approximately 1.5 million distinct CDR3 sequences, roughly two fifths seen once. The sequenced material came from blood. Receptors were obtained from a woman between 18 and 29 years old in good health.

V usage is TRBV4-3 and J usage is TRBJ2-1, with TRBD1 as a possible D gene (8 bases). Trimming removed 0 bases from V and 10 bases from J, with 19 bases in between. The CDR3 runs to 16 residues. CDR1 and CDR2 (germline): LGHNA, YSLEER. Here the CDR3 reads CASSQDRTGTTYEQFF. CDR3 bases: TGCGCCAGCAGCCAAGACCGGACAGGGACTACCTACGAGCAGTTCTTC.

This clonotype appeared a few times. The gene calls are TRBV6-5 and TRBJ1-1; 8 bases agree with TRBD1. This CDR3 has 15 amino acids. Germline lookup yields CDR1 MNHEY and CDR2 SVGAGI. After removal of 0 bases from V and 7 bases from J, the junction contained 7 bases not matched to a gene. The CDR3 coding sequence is TGTGCCAGCAGTTACTCGGGCAGGGGGCACAGTGAAGCTTTCTTT. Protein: CASSYSGRGHSEAFF.

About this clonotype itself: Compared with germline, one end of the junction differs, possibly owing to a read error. CDR3 nucleotide sequence: TGCAGCGTTGAAGAGGGAGTGATCCGAGAGGCCCAGTACTTC. Protein product: CSVEEGVIREAQYF. The chain employs TRBV29-1 and TRBJ2-5; D may be TRBD2 (5 bases). The V gene's germline CDR1 is SQVTM and CDR2 ANQGSEA. There are 14 residues in the CDR3.

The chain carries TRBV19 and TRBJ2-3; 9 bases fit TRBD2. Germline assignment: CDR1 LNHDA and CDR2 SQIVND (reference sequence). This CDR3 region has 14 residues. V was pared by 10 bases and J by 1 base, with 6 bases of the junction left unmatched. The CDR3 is CATEAGGGTDTQYF. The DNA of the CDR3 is TGTGCCACTGAAGCGGGAGGTGGCACAGATACGCAGTATTTT.

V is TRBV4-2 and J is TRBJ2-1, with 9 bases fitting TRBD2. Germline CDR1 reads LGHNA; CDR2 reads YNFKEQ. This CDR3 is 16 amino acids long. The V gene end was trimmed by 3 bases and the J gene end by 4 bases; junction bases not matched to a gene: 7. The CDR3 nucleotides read TGTGCCAGCAGCCAGCATAGCGGGGGACATTACAATGAGCAGTTCTTC. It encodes CASSQHSGGHYNEQFF.

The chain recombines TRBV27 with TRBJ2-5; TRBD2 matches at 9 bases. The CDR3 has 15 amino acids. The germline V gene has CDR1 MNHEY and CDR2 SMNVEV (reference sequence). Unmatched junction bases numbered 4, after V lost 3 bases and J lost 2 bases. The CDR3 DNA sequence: TGTGCCAGCAGTTTTAGCGGGGGTTGGCAAGAGACCCAGTACTTC. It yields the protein CASSFSGGWQETQYF.

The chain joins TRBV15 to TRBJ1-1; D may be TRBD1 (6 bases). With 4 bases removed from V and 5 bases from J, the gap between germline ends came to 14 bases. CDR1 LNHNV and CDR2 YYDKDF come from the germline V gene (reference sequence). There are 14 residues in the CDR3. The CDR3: CATSKLQGYTEAFF. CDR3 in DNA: TGTGCCACCAGCAAACTTCAGGGGTATACTGAAGCTTTCTTT.

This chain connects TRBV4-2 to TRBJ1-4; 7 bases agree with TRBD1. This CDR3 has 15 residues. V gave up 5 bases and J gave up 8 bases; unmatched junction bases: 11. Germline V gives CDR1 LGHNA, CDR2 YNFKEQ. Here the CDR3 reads CASSARGQVDEKLFF. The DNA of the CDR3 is TGTGCCAGCAGCGCGAGAGGACAGGTGGACGAAAAACTGTTTTTT.

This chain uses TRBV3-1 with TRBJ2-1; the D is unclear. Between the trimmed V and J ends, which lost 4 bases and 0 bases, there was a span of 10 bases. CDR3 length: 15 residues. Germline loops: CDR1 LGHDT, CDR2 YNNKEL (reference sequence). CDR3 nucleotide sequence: TGTGCCAGCAGCCCACAACTGGCCTCCTACAATGAGCAGTTCTTC. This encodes CASSPQLASYNEQFF.

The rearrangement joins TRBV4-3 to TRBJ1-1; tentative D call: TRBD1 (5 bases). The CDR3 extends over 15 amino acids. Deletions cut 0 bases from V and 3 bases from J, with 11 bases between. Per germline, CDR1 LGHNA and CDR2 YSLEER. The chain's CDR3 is CASSQDRVQDTEAFF. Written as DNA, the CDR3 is TGCGCCAGCAGCCAAGACAGGGTTCAGGACACTGAAGCTTTCTTT.

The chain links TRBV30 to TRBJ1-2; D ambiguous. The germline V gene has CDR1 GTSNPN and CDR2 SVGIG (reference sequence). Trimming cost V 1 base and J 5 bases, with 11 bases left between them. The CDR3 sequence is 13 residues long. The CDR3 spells CAWSGGLGYGYTF. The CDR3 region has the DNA TGTGCCTGGAGTGGGGGTTTAGGTTATGGCTACACCTTC.

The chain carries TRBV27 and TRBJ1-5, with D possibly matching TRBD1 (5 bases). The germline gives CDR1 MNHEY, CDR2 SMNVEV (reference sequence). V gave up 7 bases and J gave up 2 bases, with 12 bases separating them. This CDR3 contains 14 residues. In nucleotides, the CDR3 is TGTGCCAGCACGCCCGGGGGGGGCAATCAGCCCCAGCATTTT. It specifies CASTPGGGNQPQHF.

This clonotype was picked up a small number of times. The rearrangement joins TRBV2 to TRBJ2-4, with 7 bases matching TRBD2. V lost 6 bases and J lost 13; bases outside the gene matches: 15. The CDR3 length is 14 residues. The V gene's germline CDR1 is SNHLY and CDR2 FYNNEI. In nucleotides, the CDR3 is TGTGCCAGCAGGAGACTAGCTGTTTACAATGAGCAGTACTTC. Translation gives CASRRLAVYNEQYF.